Below are 22 T cell receptor beta chains sequenced from a single sample in a study of OX40 agonist ivuxolimab in advanced cancers. Library construction relied on the immunoSEQ multiplex PCR assay. As stored in TCRdb, this immuneACCESS dataset retains in-frame rearrangements with V and J assigned. A fraction of the clones does not appear; measured against another copy, unresolved V genes explain less than half of the discrepancy, and the remainder lacks a known reason. The sample profile shows approximately 63,000 clones; 80% to 90% of them were found once. The top ten hold about 1.2% of the sample. The sequencing used CD4+ or CD8+ T cells sorted from blood, collected in a trial of the OX40 agonist ivuxolimab. The receptors stem from an adult with an advanced solid tumor such as melanoma, head and neck, liver or kidney cancer.

A single count supports this clone. The V call is TRBV4-1, the J call TRBJ2-5; D remains unclear. CDR1 and CDR2 (germline): MGHRA, YSYEKL. V was shortened by 3 bases and J by 5 bases, with 10 bases between the two germline ends. The CDR3 consists of 13 residues. The CDR3 loop is CASSQARDETQYF. CDR3 coding DNA: TGCGCCAGCAGCCAGGCGAGAGATGAGACCCAGTACTTC.

About this clone itself: This CDR3 is also generated by other DNA sequences in the sample. The rearrangement joins TRBV6-1 to TRBJ1-2; D call uncertain. The CDR3 spans 12 residues. Trimming shortened V by 8 bases and J by 3 bases, and 10 bases separated the two germline ends. Germline loops: CDR1 MNHNS, CDR2 SASEGT. The CDR3 here is CASSQRDYGYTF. The CDR3 DNA follows: TGTGCCAGCTCTCAGAGGGACTATGGCTACACCTTC.

This chain joins TRBV6-4 and TRBJ1-4; 10 nucleotides line up with TRBD1. Germline V gene sequence: CDR1 MRHNA, CDR2 SNTAGT. The V segment lost 8 bases and the J segment 4 bases; nucleotides outside the gene matches: 13. The CDR3 runs to 17 residues. The CDR3 DNA reads TGTGCCAGCCGGGACAGGGGACCGAGGCCCGATAATGAAAAACTGTTTTTT. This encodes CASRDRGPRPDNEKLFF.

The CDR3 nucleotides are TGTGCCAGCAGTGAAGAACAGGGTCATCAGCCCCAGCATTTT. Translating it yields CASSEEQGHQPQHF. The chain uses TRBV2 and TRBJ1-5; weak D call: TRBD1 (6 bases). The V end lost 1 base, the J end lost 5 bases, and 9 bases lay between the germline ends. Germline assignment: CDR1 SNHLY and CDR2 FYNNEI. The CDR3 is made up of 14 amino acids.

As regards this clone: Distinct nucleotide sequences in the sample also encode this CDR3. The V and J genes are TRBV27 and TRBJ2-7, with 7 bases fitting TRBD1. The CDR3 length is 14 residues. Germline V gene lookup returns CDR1 MNHEY and CDR2 SMNVEV (reference sequence). V trimming: 8 bases; J trimming: 0 bases; junction bases outside the gene matches: 7. CDR3 nucleotide sequence: TGTGCCAGCCAAAGGGGGCAGCACTCCTACGAGCAGTACTTC. Residues: CASQRGQHSYEQYF.

This chain uses TRBV18 with TRBJ1-4; unclear D gene. Per the germline V gene, CDR1 is KGHSH and CDR2 is LQKENI. The CDR3 has 16 residues. Trimming removed 5 bases from V and 2 bases from J, with 15 bases in between. CDR3 nucleotide sequence: TGTGCCAGCTCAGCGGCGGCCACAATGACTAATGAAAAACTGTTTTTT. The encoded protein is CASSAAATMTNEKLFF.

The V and J genes are TRBV4-1 and TRBJ2-1; 7 bases match TRBD2. Germline trimming cut 4 bases from V and 6 bases from J; bases unmatched to any gene: 6. Germline V gives CDR1 MGHRA, CDR2 YSYEKL. The CDR3 length is 14 residues. The CDR3 is CASSPGLESNEQFF. As DNA, the CDR3 is TGCGCCAGCAGCCCTGGACTAGAGTCCAATGAGCAGTTCTTC.

CDR3 nucleotides: TGTGCCAGTACTAAAGTTGGCACCGGGGAGCTGTTTTTT. This translates into CASTKVGTGELFF. This chain joins TRBV19 and TRBJ2-2, with unresolved D. Trimming removed 7 bases from V and 4 bases from J, with 10 bases in between. The CDR3 contains 13 residues. Germline CDR1 LNHDA, CDR2 SQIVND (reference sequence). The variable domain in full, completed from reference TRBV19 and TRBJ2-2, reads DGGITQSPKYLFRKEGQNVTLSCEQNLNHDAMYWYRQDPGQGLRLIYYSQIVNDFQKGDIAEGYSVSREKKESFPLTVTSAQKNPTAFYLCASTKVGTGELFFGEGSRLTVL.

V is TRBV18 and J is TRBJ1-1; D gene uncertain. This CDR3 comprises 15 residues. CDR1 is KGHSH and CDR2 is LQKENI in the germline V gene. Deletions cut 2 bases from V and 6 bases from J, with 16 bases between. CDR3 amino acids: CASSPNTARESEAFF. In DNA, the CDR3 is TGTGCCAGCTCACCAAACACGGCGAGGGAATCTGAAGCTTTCTTT.

The chain is built from TRBV5-8 and TRBJ2-2; 11 nucleotides match TRBD1. The trim removed 4 bases at V and 7 bases at J, leaving 6 bases unmatched. The CDR3 is 15 amino acids. Germline CDR1 and CDR2: SGHTS and YDEGEE. CDR3 in amino acids: CASSDWTGGVGELFF. CDR3 nucleotide sequence: TGTGCCAGCAGCGATTGGACAGGGGGCGTCGGGGAGCTGTTTTTT. The full variable domain, completed using reference TRBV5-8 and TRBJ2-2, is EAGVTQSPTHLIKTRGQQATLRCSPISGHTSVYWYQQALGLGLQFLLWYDEGEERNRGNFPPRFSGRQFPNYSSELNVNALELEDSALYLCASSDWTGGVGELFFGEGSRLTVL.

This rearrangement joins TRBV9 to TRBJ2-1, with 11 bases matching TRBD2. The trim removed 2 bases at V and 7 bases at J, leaving 8 bases unmatched. Germline V gene sequence: CDR1 SGDLS, CDR2 YYNGEE. CDR3 length: 16 residues. The CDR3 coding sequence is TGTGCCAGCAGCGTCTCAGCCGGGACTAGCGGTAATGAGCAGTTCTTC. It encodes CASSVSAGTSGNEQFF.

This chain connects TRBV27 to TRBJ2-7; TRBD2 is a possible D gene (6 bases). CDR3 length: 13 amino acids. The V gene's germline CDR1 is MNHEY and CDR2 SMNVEV (reference sequence). V was shortened by 6 bases and J by 3 bases, with 12 bases between the two germline ends. The CDR3 region has the DNA TGTGCCAGCAGCCGGGCGGGATTCTACGAGCAGTACTTC. It translates to CASSRAGFYEQYF.

The chain couples TRBV11-1 to TRBJ2-1, with unresolved D. The CDR3 totals 15 residues. The V and J ends lost 5 bases and 2 bases respectively, with 13 bases between them. Germline CDR1 is SGHAT and CDR2 is FQDESV (reference sequence). The CDR3 protein is CASSPITGAYNEQFF. In DNA form, the CDR3 reads TGTGCCAGCAGCCCAATAACGGGCGCCTACAATGAGCAGTTCTTC.

This clone appeared a single time. The rearrangement links TRBV4-1 to TRBJ2-1; 10 bases line up with TRBD2. CDR1 MGHRA and CDR2 YSYEKL come from the germline V gene. Trimming took 0 bases from V and 6 from J; bases not matched to a gene: 8. The CDR3 runs 17 residues. The CDR3 loop reads CASSQEGTGLASNEQFF. The CDR3 DNA sequence: TGCGCCAGCAGCCAAGAAGGGACGGGACTAGCGAGCAATGAGCAGTTCTTC.

The chain recombines TRBV6-1 with TRBJ2-1; 7 positions agree with TRBD1. The germline gives CDR1 MNHNS, CDR2 SASEGT. There are 16 residues in the CDR3. J was trimmed by 4 bases and V by 2 bases; bases with no gene match: 8. Here the CDR3 DNA reads TGTGCCAGCAGTGAACCTATACAGGGGTTGTACAATGAGCAGTTCTTC. It codes for CASSEPIQGLYNEQFF.

This clone was counted a single time. This chain connects TRBV7-8 to TRBJ1-5; no clear D. Trimming left V 2 bases short and J 7 bases short, with 9 bases between. In germline, CDR1 is SGHVS, CDR2 FQNEAQ. The CDR3 loop spans 13 amino acids. The chain's CDR3 is CASSLNREQPQHF. DNA of the CDR3: TGTGCCAGCAGCTTAAATAGGGAACAGCCCCAGCATTTT.

V is TRBV5-1 and J is TRBJ2-5; 11 positions agree with TRBD2. The V gene end was trimmed by 0 bases and the J gene end by 3 bases; junction bases not matched to a gene: 4. Germline loops: CDR1 SGHRS, CDR2 YFSETQ. This CDR3 spans 16 amino acids. The CDR3 DNA follows: TGCGCCAGCAGCTTGGTTCTAGCGGGAGGTGAAGAGACCCAGTACTTC. This gives the protein CASSLVLAGGEETQYF.

The chain recombines TRBV6-5 with TRBJ2-5, with 7 nucleotides matching TRBD2. V shed 7 bases and J 2 bases; nucleotides not matched to a gene: 10. Germline V gives CDR1 MNHEY, CDR2 SVGAGI. The CDR3 is 15 residues long. CDR3 region: CASKGGTGGQETQYF. The CDR3 nucleotides read TGTGCCAGCAAGGGAGGGACGGGAGGACAAGAGACCCAGTACTTC.

The rearrangement links TRBV18 to TRBJ1-4, with D possibly being TRBD1 (6 bases). The CDR3 runs 16 residues. V shed 4 bases and J shed 8 bases, with 20 bases lying between them. Looked up from germline, CDR1 is KGHSH and CDR2 is LQKENI. DNA for the CDR3: TGTGCCAGCTCACAGACGCGTCAGGGGCCGGGAGAAAAACTGTTTTTT. It is translated as CASSQTRQGPGEKLFF.

The chain couples TRBV2 to TRBJ2-7; D call uncertain. V lost 4 bases and J lost 0, with 10 bases in between. Per the germline V gene, CDR1 is SNHLY and CDR2 is FYNNEI. The CDR3 loop spans 14 amino acids. The DNA of the CDR3 is TGTGCCAGCAGTGTAGACAAGGACTCCTACGAGCAGTACTTC. Protein product: CASSVDKDSYEQYF.

There are a few counts of this clone. This sequence joins TRBV5-4 and TRBJ1-2, with D unclear. V lost 7 bases and J 6 bases, leaving 16 bases between the germline ends. This CDR3 is 13 amino acids long. Germline values: CDR1 SGHNT, CDR2 YYREEE (reference sequence). CDR3 nucleotides: TGTGCCAGCGCCCTCCCGGGTATCGATGGCTACACCTTC. Its translation: CASALPGIDGYTF.

The chain links TRBV19 to TRBJ2-5, with no clear D. The CDR3 sequence is 12 residues long. The V end lost 6 bases, the J end lost 5 bases, and 10 bases lay between the germline ends. CDR1 and CDR2 from the germline V gene are LNHDA and SQIVND (reference sequence). CDR3 protein: CASRHLGETQYF. The DNA of the CDR3 is TGTGCCAGTAGGCACTTGGGGGAGACCCAGTACTTC. Supplemented by reference TRBV19 and TRBJ2-5, the full variable domain reads DGGITQSPKYLFRKEGQNVTLSCEQNLNHDAMYWYRQDPGQGLRLIYYSQIVNDFQKGDIAEGYSVSREKKESFPLTVTSAQKNPTAFYLCASRHLGETQYFGPGTRLLVL.